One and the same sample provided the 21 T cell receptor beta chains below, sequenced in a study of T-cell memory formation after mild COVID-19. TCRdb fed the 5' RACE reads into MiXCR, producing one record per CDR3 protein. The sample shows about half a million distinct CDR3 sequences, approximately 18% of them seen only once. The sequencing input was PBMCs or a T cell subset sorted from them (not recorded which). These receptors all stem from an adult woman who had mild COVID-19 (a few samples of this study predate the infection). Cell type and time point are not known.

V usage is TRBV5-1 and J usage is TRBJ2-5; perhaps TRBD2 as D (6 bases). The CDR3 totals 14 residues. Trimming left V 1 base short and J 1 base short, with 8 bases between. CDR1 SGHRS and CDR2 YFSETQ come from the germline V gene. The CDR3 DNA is TGCGCCAGCAGCTTGATGACTAGCCAAGAGACCCAGTACTTC. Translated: CASSLMTSQETQYF.

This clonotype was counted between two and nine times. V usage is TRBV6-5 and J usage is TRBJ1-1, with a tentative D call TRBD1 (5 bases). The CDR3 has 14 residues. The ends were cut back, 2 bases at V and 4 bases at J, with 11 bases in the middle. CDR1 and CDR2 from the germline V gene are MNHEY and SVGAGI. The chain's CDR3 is CASSYGAGATEAFF. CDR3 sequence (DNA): TGTGCCAGCAGTTACGGGGCTGGGGCCACTGAAGCTTTCTTT.

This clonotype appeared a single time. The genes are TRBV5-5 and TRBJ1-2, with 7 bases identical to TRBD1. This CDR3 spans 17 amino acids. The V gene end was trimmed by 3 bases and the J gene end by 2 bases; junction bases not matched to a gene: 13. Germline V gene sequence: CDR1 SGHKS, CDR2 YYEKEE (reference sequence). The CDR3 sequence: CASSSLIRDRENYGYTF. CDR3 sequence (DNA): TGTGCCAGCAGCTCACTAATCCGGGACAGAGAGAACTATGGCTACACCTTC.

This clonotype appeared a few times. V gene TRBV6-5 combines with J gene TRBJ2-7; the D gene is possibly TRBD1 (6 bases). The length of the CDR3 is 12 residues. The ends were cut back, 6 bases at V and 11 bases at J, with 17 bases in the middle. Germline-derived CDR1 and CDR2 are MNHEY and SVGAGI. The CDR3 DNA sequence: TGTGCCAGCAGGCCAGAACGGGACACTGAGTACTTC. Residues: CASRPERDTEYF.

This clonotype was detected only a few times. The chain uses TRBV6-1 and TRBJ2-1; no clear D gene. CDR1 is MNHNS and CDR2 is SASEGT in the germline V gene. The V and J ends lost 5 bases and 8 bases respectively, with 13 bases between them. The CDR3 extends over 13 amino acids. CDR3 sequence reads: CASSFDTLDEQFF. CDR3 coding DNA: TGTGCCAGCAGTTTTGACACCCTCGATGAGCAGTTCTTC.

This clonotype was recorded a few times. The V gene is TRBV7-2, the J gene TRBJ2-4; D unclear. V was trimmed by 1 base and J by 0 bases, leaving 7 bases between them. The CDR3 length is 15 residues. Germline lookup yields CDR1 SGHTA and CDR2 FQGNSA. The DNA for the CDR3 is TGTGCCAGCAGCTTAGGCATTTTAGCCAAAAACATTCAGTACTTC. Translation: CASSLGILAKNIQYF.

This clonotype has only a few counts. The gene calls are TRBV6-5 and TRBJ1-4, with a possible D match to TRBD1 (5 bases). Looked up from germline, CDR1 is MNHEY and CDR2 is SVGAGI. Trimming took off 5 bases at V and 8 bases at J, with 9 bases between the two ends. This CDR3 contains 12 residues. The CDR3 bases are TGTGCCAGCAGTACCCCAGGGGAAAAACTGTTTTTT. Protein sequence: CASSTPGEKLFF.

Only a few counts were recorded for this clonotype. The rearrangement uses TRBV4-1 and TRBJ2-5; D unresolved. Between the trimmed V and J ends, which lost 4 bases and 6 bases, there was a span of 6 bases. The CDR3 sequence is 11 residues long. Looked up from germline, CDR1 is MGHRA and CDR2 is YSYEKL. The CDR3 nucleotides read TGCGCCAGCAGCCTTGGTCAGACCCAGTACTTC. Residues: CASSLGQTQYF.

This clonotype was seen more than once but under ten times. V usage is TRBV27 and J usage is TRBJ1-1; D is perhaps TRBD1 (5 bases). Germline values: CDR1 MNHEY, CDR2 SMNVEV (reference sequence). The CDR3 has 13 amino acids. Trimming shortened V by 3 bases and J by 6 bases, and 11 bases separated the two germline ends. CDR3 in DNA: TGTGCCAGCAGTTTTGTGGGGGTCCCTGAAGCTTTCTTT. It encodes CASSFVGVPEAFF.

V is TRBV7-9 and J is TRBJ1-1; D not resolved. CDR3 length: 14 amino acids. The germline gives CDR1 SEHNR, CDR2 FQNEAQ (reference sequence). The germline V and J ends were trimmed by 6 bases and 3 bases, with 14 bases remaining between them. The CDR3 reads CASRITLTDTEAFF. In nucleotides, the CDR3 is TGTGCCAGCAGGATCACCTTGACCGACACTGAAGCTTTCTTT. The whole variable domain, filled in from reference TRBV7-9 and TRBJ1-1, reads DTGVSQNPRHKITKRGQNVTFRCDPISEHNRLYWYRQTLGQGPEFLTYFQNEAQLEKSRLLSDRFSAERPKGSFSTLEIQRTEQGDSAMYLCASRITLTDTEAFFGQGTRLTVV.

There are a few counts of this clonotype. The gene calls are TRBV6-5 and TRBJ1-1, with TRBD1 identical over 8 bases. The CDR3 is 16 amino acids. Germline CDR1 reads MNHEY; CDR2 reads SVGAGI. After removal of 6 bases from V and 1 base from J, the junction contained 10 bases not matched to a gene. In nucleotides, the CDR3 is TGTGCCAGCAGGTCGCAGGGGGCGAACCCGAACACTGAAGCTTTCTTT. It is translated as CASRSQGANPNTEAFF.

CDR3 DNA sequence: TGTGCCAGCAGTCGGGGAGGGGACCGATTATATTCTAACTATGGCTACACCTTC. Protein product: CASSRGGDRLYSNYGYTF. The chain employs TRBV6-6 and TRBJ1-2, with D tentatively TRBD1 (5 bases). CDR1 and CDR2 from the germline V gene are MNHNY and SVGAGI (reference sequence). This CDR3 spans 18 amino acids. V gave up 5 bases and J gave up 0 bases, with 22 bases separating them.

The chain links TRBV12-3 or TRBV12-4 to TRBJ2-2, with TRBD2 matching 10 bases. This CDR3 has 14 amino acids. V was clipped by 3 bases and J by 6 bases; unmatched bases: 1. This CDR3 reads CASSFGTSAGELFF. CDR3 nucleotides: TGTGCCAGCAGTTTCGGGACTAGCGCCGGGGAGCTGTTTTTT.

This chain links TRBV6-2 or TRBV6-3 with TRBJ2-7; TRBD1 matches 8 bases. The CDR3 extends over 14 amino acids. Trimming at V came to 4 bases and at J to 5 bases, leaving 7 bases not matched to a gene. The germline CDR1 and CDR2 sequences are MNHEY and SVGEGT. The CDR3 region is CASSSTGVPHEQYF. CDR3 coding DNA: TGTGCCAGCAGTTCGACAGGGGTCCCCCACGAGCAGTACTTC.

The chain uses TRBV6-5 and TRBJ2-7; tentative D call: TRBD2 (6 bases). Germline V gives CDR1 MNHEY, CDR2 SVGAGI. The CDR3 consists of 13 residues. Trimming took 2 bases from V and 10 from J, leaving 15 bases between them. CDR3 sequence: CASSYGYGTHQYF. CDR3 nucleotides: TGTGCCAGCAGTTACGGTTATGGGACTCACCAGTACTTC.

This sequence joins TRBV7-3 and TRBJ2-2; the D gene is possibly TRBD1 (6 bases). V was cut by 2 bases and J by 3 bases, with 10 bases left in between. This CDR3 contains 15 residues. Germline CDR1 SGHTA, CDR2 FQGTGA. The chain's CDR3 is CASSLLTGHTGELFF. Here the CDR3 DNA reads TGTGCCAGCAGCTTATTGACAGGTCACACCGGGGAGCTGTTTTTT.

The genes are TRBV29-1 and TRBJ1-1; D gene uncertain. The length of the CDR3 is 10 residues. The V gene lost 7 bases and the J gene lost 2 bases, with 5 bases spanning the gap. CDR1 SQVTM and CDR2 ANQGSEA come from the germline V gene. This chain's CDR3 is CSDANTEAFF. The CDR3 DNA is TGCAGCGACGCAAACACTGAAGCTTTCTTT.

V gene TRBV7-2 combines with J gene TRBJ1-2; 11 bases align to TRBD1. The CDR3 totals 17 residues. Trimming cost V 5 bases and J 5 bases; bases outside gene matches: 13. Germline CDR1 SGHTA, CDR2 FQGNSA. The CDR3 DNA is TGTGCCAGCAGCCCAGGGACAGGGGGGGAGTTTCTGTATGGCTACACCTTC. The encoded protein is CASSPGTGGEFLYGYTF.

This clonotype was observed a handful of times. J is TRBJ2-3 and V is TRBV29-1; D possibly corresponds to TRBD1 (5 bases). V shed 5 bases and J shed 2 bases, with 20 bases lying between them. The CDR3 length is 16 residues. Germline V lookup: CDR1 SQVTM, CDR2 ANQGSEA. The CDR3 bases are TGCAGCGTTTATAGAAGACAGTTTCCGAACACAGATACGCAGTATTTT. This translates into CSVYRRQFPNTDTQYF.

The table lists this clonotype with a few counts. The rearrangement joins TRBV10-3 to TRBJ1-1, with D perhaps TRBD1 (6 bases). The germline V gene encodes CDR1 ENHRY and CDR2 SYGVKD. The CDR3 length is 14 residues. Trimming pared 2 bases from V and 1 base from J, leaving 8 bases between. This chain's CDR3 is CAISEGGWNTEAFF. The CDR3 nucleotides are TGTGCCATCAGTGAGGGGGGCTGGAACACTGAAGCTTTCTTT.

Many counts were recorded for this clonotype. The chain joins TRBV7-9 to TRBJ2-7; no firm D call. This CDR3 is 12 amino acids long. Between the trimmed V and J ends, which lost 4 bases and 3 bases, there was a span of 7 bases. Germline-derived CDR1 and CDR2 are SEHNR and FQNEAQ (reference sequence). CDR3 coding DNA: TGTGCCAGCAGCTCTCCCGACTACGAGCAGTACTTC. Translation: CASSSPDYEQYF.